One and the same sample provided the 11 T cell receptor beta chains below, sequenced in a study of T cells in tuberculosis. Produced via immunoSEQ multiplex PCR; TCRdb's table is partial and in-frame only. Among just under 45,000 clones listed, 90% to 95% were seen once. Sample: PBMCs. The receptor set was obtained from a donor aged 10 to 29 with latent tuberculosis or without tuberculosis infection. Some clones in this sample may be carry-over from other donors' samples.

The chain combines TRBV7-6 with TRBJ1-1; D possibly corresponds to TRBD1 (6 bases). Deletions cut 7 bases from V and 10 bases from J, with 19 bases between. This CDR3 is 13 amino acids long. Germline loops: CDR1 SGHVS, CDR2 FNYEAQ. The CDR3 loop is CASTRQDSNVAFF. The DNA for the CDR3 is TGTGCCAGCACCCGACAGGACTCTAACGTAGCTTTCTTT.

This clone has a single count. The chain is built from TRBV7-2 and TRBJ1-2; D unclear. The CDR3 runs 14 residues. Germline CDR1 is SGHTA and CDR2 is FQGNSA. V lost 5 bases and J lost 3, with 13 bases in between. DNA for the CDR3: TGTGCCAGCAGCCCCACGAGGACTGACTATGGCTACACCTTC. Translation gives CASSPTRTDYGYTF.

The chain recombines TRBV28 with TRBJ1-2; 7 nucleotides agree with TRBD1. CDR1 is MDHEN, CDR2 SYDVKM, per germline. The CDR3 is 15 residues long. The V and J ends lost 7 bases and 0 bases, in that order; junction bases with no gene match: 8. The CDR3 reads CASTAGTVPNYGYTF. DNA of the CDR3: TGTGCCAGCACCGCGGGGACAGTTCCTAACTATGGCTACACCTTC.

The J gene is TRBJ1-1, the V gene TRBV4-3, with a weak D call TRBD1 (5 bases). The CDR3 totals 16 residues. Germline CDR1 reads LGHNA; CDR2 reads YSLEER. V was trimmed by 3 bases and J by 6 bases, leaving 20 bases between them. This CDR3 is CASSQGQGLLFSEAFF. CDR3 coding DNA: TGCGCCAGCAGCCAGGGTCAGGGTCTGTTGTTTTCTGAAGCTTTCTTT.

This clone appeared once. The chain is built from TRBV9 and TRBJ2-5; D remains ambiguous. Germline V lookup: CDR1 SGDLS, CDR2 YYNGEE. The CDR3 extends over 14 amino acids. V dropped 3 bases and J dropped 2 bases, with 11 bases sitting between them. This chain's CDR3 is CASSDTTTQETQYF. The CDR3, as DNA: TGTGCCAGCAGCGATACGACGACTCAAGAGACCCAGTACTTC. Variable domain in full (rest from reference TRBV9 and TRBJ2-5): DSGVTQTPKHLITATGQRVTLRCSPRSGDLSVYWYQQSLDQGLQFLIQYYNGEERAKGNILERFSAQQFPDLHSELNLSSLELGDSALYFCASSDTTTQETQYFGPGTRLLVL.

The chain couples TRBV11-3 to TRBJ2-1; possibly TRBD2 for D (6 bases). V shed 2 bases and J shed 10 bases, with 18 bases lying between them. The CDR3 consists of 15 residues. CDR1 and CDR2 from the germline V gene are SGHNT and YENEEA. The CDR3 bases are TGTGCCAGCAGCTTAAGATTTGGTTCTGGGGGGGAGCAGTTCTTC. Translating it yields CASSLRFGSGGEQFF. The full variable domain, with the rest looked up from reference TRBV11-3 and TRBJ2-1, is EAGVVQSPRYKIIEKKQPVAFWCNPISGHNTLYWYLQNLGQGPELLIRYENEEAVDDSQLPKDRFSAERLKGVDSTLKIQPAELGDSAVYLCASSLRFGSGGEQFFGPGTRLTVL.

The chain has TRBV10-3 and TRBJ1-2; D may be TRBD1 (5 bases). This CDR3 has 17 amino acids. Trimming took 10 bases from V and 0 from J, leaving 24 bases between them. Germline V CDR1 and CDR2: ENHRY, SYGVKD. Written as DNA, the CDR3 is TGTGCCACCGGCCGACGAAATCAGGGTCAAACTAACTATGGCTACACCTTC. It yields the protein CATGRRNQGQTNYGYTF.

CDR3 nucleotide sequence: TGTGCCAGTAGTATTGCGGGACAGGGCTATAACTATGGCTACACCTTC. Its protein is CASSIAGQGYNYGYTF. The V call is TRBV19, the J call TRBJ1-2; 9 nucleotides match TRBD1. V was pared by 3 bases and J by 1 base, with 6 bases of the junction left unmatched. Germline V gene data show CDR1 as LNHDA and CDR2 as SQIVND (reference sequence). The CDR3 runs 16 residues.

This sequence joins TRBV19 and TRBJ2-7, with 7 bases identical to TRBD1. The trim removed 4 bases at V and 2 bases at J, leaving 2 bases unmatched. The germline V gene encodes CDR1 LNHDA and CDR2 SQIVND (reference sequence). The CDR3 totals 13 residues. The CDR3 coding sequence is TGTGCCAGTAGTACAGGGGGTACCTACGAGCAGTACTTC. Translation gives CASSTGGTYEQYF.

The rearrangement joins TRBV30 to TRBJ2-1, with D possibly matching TRBD1 (5 bases). Germline V gene lookup returns CDR1 GTSNPN and CDR2 SVGIG (reference sequence). CDR3 length: 12 residues. The ends were cut back, 3 bases at V and 2 bases at J, with 5 bases in the middle. The CDR3: CAWRTAYNEQFF. DNA for the CDR3: TGTGCCTGGAGGACAGCCTACAATGAGCAGTTCTTC.

This chain links TRBV4-3 with TRBJ1-1; D might be TRBD1 (6 bases). Trimming shortened V by 0 bases and J by 7 bases, and 12 bases separated the two germline ends. CDR3 length: 14 amino acids. Germline-derived CDR1 and CDR2 are LGHNA and YSLEER. The CDR3 is CASSQDQDRIEAFF. CDR3 DNA: TGCGCCAGCAGCCAAGATCAGGACAGAATTGAAGCTTTCTTT.